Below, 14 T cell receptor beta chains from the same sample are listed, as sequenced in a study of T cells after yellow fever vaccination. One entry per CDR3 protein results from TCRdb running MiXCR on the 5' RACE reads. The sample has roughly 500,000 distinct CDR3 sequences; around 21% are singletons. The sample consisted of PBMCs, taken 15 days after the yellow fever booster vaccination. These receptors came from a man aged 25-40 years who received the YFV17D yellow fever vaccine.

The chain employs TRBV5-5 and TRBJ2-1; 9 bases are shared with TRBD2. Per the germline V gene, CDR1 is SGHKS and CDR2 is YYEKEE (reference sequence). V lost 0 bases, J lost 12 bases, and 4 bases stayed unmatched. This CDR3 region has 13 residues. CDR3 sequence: CASSLDISGRQFF. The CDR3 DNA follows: TGTGCCAGCAGCTTGGATATTAGCGGGAGGCAGTTCTTC.

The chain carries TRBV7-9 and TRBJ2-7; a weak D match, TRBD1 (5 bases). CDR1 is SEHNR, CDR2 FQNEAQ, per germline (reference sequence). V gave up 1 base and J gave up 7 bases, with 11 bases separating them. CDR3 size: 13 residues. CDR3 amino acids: CASSLGQLREQYF. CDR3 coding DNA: TGTGCCAGCAGCTTAGGACAGCTCAGGGAGCAGTACTTC.

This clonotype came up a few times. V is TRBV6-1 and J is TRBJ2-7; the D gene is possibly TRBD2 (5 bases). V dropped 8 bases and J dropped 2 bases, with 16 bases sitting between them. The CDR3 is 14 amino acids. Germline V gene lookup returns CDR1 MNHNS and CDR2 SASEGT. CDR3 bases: TGTGCCAGCTCGGGGTCGGGATCAGCCTACGAGCAGTACTTC. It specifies CASSGSGSAYEQYF.

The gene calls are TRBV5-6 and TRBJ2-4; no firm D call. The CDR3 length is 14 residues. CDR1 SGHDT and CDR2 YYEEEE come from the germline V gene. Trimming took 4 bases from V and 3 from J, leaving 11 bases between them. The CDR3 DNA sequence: TGTGCCAGCAGCCCTCAGTACGGCAAAAACATTCAGTACTTC. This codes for CASSPQYGKNIQYF. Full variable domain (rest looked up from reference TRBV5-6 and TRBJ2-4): DAGVTQSPTHLIKTRGQQVTLRCSPKSGHDTVSWYQQALGQGPQFIFQYYEEEERQRGNFPDRFSGHQFPNYSSELNVNALLLGDSALYLCASSPQYGKNIQYFGAGTRLSVL.

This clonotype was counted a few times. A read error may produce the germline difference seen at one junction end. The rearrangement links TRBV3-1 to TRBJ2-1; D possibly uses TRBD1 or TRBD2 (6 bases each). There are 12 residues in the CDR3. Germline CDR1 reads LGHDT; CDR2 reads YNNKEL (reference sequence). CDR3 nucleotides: TGTGCCAGCAGCCCCCGGGGGCAGGGACTCCACTTC. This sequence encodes CASSPRGQGLHF.

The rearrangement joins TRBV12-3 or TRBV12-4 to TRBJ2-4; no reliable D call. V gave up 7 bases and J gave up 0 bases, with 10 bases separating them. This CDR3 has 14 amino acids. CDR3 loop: CASTPEKAKNIQYF. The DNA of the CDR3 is TGTGCCAGCACCCCGGAGAAAGCCAAAAACATTCAGTACTTC.

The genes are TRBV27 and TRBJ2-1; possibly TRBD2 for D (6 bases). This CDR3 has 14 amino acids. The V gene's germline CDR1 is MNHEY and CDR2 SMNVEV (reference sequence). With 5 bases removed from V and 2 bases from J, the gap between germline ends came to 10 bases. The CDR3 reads CASSPSVPYNEQFF. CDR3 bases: TGTGCCAGCAGTCCTAGCGTACCCTACAATGAGCAGTTCTTC.

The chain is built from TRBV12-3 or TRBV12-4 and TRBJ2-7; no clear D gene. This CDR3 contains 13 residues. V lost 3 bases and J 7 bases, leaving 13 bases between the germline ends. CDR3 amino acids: CASSFSSGWEQYF. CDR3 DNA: TGTGCCAGCAGTTTCTCATCTGGCTGGGAGCAGTACTTC.

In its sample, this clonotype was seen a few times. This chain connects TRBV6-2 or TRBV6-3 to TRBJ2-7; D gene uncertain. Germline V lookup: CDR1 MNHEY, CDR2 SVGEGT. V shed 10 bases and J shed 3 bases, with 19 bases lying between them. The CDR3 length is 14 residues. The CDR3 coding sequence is TGTGCCACCCAACCAAACACGGCTCTCTACGAGCAGTACTTC. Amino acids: CATQPNTALYEQYF.

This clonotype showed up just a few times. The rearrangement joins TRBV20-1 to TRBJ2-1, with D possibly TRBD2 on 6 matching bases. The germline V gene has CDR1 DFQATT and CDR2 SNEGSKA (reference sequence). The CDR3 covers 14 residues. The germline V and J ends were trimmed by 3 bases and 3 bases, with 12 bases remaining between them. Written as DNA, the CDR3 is TGCAGTGCTAGTAACCGACTAGGCTACAATGAGCAGTTCTTC. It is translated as CSASNRLGYNEQFF.

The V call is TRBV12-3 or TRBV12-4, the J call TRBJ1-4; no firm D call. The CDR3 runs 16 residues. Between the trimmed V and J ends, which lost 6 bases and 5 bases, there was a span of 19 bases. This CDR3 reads CASSLGLLGLNEKLFF. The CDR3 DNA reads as TGTGCCAGCAGCCTTGGACTTTTGGGGTTGAATGAAAAACTGTTTTTT.

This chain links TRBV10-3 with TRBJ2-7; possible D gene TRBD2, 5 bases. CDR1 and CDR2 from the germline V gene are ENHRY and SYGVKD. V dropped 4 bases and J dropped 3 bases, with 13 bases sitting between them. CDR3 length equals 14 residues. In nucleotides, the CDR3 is TGTGCCATCAGTGGGACTGTTAATGACTACGAGCAGTACTTC. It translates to CAISGTVNDYEQYF.

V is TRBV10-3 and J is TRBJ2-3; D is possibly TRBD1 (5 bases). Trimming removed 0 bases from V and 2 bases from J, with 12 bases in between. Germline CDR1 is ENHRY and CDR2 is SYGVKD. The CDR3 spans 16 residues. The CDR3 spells CAISESMAGITDTQYF. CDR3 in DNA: TGTGCCATCAGTGAGTCGATGGCAGGGATCACAGATACGCAGTATTTT.

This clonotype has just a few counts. The CDR3 DNA is TGTGCCAGTAGTACGCTGACAAACTCATACGAGCAGTACTTC. It specifies CASSTLTNSYEQYF. The J gene is TRBJ2-7, the V gene TRBV19; D is unresolved. Germline V gene sequence: CDR1 LNHDA, CDR2 SQIVND (reference sequence). The CDR3 runs to 14 residues. V lost 4 bases and J lost 4, with 14 bases in between.